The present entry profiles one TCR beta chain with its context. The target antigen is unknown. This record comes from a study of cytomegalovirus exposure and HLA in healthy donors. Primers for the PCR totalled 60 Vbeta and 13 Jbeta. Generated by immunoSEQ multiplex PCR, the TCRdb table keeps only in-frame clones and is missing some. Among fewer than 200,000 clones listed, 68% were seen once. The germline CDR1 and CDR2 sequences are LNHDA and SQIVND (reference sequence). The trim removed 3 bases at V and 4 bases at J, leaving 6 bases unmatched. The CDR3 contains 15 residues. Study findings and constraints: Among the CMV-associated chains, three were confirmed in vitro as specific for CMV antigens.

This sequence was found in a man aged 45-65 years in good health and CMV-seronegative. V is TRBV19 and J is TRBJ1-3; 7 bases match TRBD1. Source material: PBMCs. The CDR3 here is CASSMTGHEGNTIYF. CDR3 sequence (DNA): TGTGCCAGTAGTATGACAGGGCATGAAGGAAACACCATATATTTT.